These 15 T cell receptor beta chains originate from one sample sequenced in a study of Ad26.COV2.S vaccination and SARS-CoV-2 variants. Described treatment: about 20 received Ad26.COV2.S at low or high dose, single or two shots; about 5 received placebo; per-sample allocation not given. The samples date from day 63 after the first vaccine or placebo injection. TCRdb's table, derived via immunoSEQ multiplex PCR, lists solely in-frame clones and lacks some. The repertoire includes approximately 400,000 clones, about 85% of them detected once, and roughly 3.3% sits in the top ten. The sample consisted of peripheral blood, taken in a trial of Ad26.COV2.S vaccine versus placebo. These receptors came from a person between 18 and 60 years old who received the Ad26.COV2.S COVID-19 vaccine or a placebo.

The chain's CDR3 is CATSDSGRDTQYF. The CDR3 DNA follows: TGTGCCACCAGTGATAGCGGAAGGGATACGCAGTATTTT. The chain recombines TRBV24-1 with TRBJ2-3; weak D call: TRBD2 (5 bases). Germline assignment: CDR1 KGHDR and CDR2 SFDVKD. The CDR3 has 13 amino acids. V lost 3 bases to trimming and J lost 6 bases, with 9 bases between them.

This clone was seen once. This chain links TRBV5-1 with TRBJ2-7; D is unclear. CDR3 length equals 17 residues. Between the trimmed V and J ends, which lost 0 bases and 1 base, there was a span of 17 bases. The germline CDR1 and CDR2 sequences are SGHRS and YFSETQ. CDR3 protein: CASSLGPAGTSSYEQYF. The CDR3 DNA is TGCGCCAGCAGCTTGGGTCCGGCAGGTACGAGTTCCTACGAGCAGTACTTC.

The chain has TRBV3-1 (or the pseudogene TRBV3-2) and TRBJ1-3; 8 nucleotides line up with TRBD1. V dropped 0 bases and J dropped 0; count of bases not matched to a gene: 7. This CDR3 has 18 amino acids. The germline gives CDR1 LGHDT, CDR2 YNNKEL (reference sequence). The CDR3 DNA reads TGTGCCAGCAGCCAAGAACCAGGGGGCGCCCTCTCTGGAAACACCATATATTTT. Amino acids: CASSQEPGGALSGNTIYF.

CDR3 DNA: TGTGCCAGCAGCCTACAGCGGGGGGGCTCGACAGATACGCAGTATTTT. This codes for CASSLQRGGSTDTQYF. The chain uses TRBV3-1 (or the pseudogene TRBV3-2) and TRBJ2-3; 10 bases align to TRBD2. The CDR3 covers 16 residues. The germline gives CDR1 LGHDT, CDR2 YNNKEL (reference sequence). The V gene end was trimmed by 4 bases and the J gene end by 3 bases; junction bases not matched to a gene: 7.

This chain uses TRBV4-3 with TRBJ2-5; D possibly uses TRBD1 or TRBD2 (5 bases each). The CDR3 is made up of 13 amino acids. Trimming pared 1 base from V and 7 bases from J, leaving 10 bases between. Germline V CDR1 and CDR2: LGHNA, YSLEER. CDR3 amino acids: CASSQGKRGTQYF. CDR3 coding DNA: TGCGCCAGCAGCCAAGGCAAGAGGGGGACCCAGTACTTC.

The chain joins TRBV6-2 or TRBV6-3 to TRBJ2-1; TRBD2 matches 11 bases. CDR1 is MNHEY, CDR2 SVGEGT, per germline. The J segment lost 8 bases and the V segment lost 6 bases, leaving 15 bases of the junction unmatched. This CDR3 is 17 amino acids long. CDR3 nucleotide sequence: TGTGCCAGCAGATACAATCGCGGACTAGCGGGCTTCCATGAGCAGTTCTTC. Its translation is CASRYNRGLAGFHEQFF.

This clone was detected only once. This chain connects TRBV24-1 to TRBJ1-4; D is undetermined. The CDR3 runs 20 residues. Trimming left V 2 bases short and J 0 bases short, with 21 bases between. Per germline, CDR1 KGHDR and CDR2 SFDVKD. Here the CDR3 reads CATSDYGPSRRGATNEKLFF. The CDR3, as DNA: TGTGCCACCAGTGATTATGGCCCGTCCCGTCGGGGTGCAACTAATGAAAAACTGTTTTTT.

This sequence joins TRBV15 and TRBJ2-2, with 12 bases that match TRBD2. The J segment lost 4 bases and the V segment lost 4 bases, leaving 13 bases of the junction unmatched. The CDR3 is made up of 19 amino acids. Per germline, CDR1 LNHNV and CDR2 YYDKDF (reference sequence). The CDR3 loop is CATSNPSGRADQATGELFF. The CDR3 bases are TGTGCCACCAGCAATCCTAGCGGGAGGGCGGACCAAGCCACCGGGGAGCTGTTTTTT.

The genes are TRBV21-1 and TRBJ2-5; the table's D call, TRBD1, has no DNA check behind it. TRBV21-1 has pseudogene status. This CDR3 is 18 amino acids long. DNA for the CDR3: TGTGCCAGCAGCAAAGGGGCTTTTGGGACATGGTACCAAGAGACCCAGTACTTC. Its translation: CASSKGAFGTWYQETQYF.

The rearrangement joins TRBV9 to TRBJ2-5, with D possibly called TRBD1 or TRBD2 (5 bases each). CDR1 is SGDLS, CDR2 YYNGEE, per germline. This CDR3 has 15 amino acids. V lost 4 bases and J 5 bases, leaving 18 bases between the germline ends. The CDR3 here is CASSSAGTRGETQYF. The CDR3, as DNA: TGTGCCAGCAGCTCCGCCGGGACCCGAGGGGAGACCCAGTACTTC.

This clone was seen more than once but under ten times. This chain links TRBV6-1 with TRBJ1-1; D remains unclear. The CDR3 is 11 amino acids. Trimming stripped 3 bases from V and 7 bases from J, with 6 bases between. Looked up from germline, CDR1 is MNHNS and CDR2 is SASEGT. CDR3 in DNA: TGTGCCAGCAGTGACGAAAGTGAAGCTTTCTTT. Translation gives CASSDESEAFF.

The CDR3 DNA is TGTGCCAGCAGTTACGGTCCTATGAGTGGCTACACCTTC. Protein: CASSYGPMSGYTF. This chain uses TRBV6-2 or TRBV6-3 with TRBJ1-2; no reliable D call. CDR1 is MNHEY, CDR2 SVGEGT, per germline. This CDR3 region has 13 residues. The V and J ends lost 2 bases and 7 bases respectively, with 11 bases between them.

The V call is TRBV6-5, the J call TRBJ2-1, with D maybe TRBD2 (6 bases). V was shortened by 9 bases and J by 7 bases, with 16 bases between the two germline ends. CDR1 and CDR2 from the germline V gene are MNHEY and SVGAGI. The CDR3 loop spans 13 amino acids. CDR3 nucleotides: TGTGCCAGTTTGGGACTTAGATTGAATGAGCAGTTCTTC. Amino acid sequence: CASLGLRLNEQFF.

The chain joins TRBV4-1 to TRBJ2-1; 7 nucleotides match TRBD1. Germline assignment: CDR1 MGHRA and CDR2 YSYEKL. With V trimmed by 2 bases and J by 1 base, 5 bases remained unmatched. This CDR3 contains 16 residues. CDR3 protein: CASSQQGEISYNEQFF. The CDR3 coding sequence is TGCGCCAGCAGCCAACAGGGGGAAATATCCTACAATGAGCAGTTCTTC.

This clone appeared a single time. This chain uses TRBV7-9 with TRBJ2-7; D is uncertain. Germline V lookup: CDR1 SEHNR, CDR2 FQNEAQ (reference sequence). V was shortened by 2 bases and J by 6 bases, with 14 bases between the two germline ends. This CDR3 comprises 14 residues. CDR3 protein: CASSLSIYGVEQYF. Written as DNA, the CDR3 is TGTGCCAGCAGCTTAAGCATTTATGGCGTCGAGCAGTACTTC.